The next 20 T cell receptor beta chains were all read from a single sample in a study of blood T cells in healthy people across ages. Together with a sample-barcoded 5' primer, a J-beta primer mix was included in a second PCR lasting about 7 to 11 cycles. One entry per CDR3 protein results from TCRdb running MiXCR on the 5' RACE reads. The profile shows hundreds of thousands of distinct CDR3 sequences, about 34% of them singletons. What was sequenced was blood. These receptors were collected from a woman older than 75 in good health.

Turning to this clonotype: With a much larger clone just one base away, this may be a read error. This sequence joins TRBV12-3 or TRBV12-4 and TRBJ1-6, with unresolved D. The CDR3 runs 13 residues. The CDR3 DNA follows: TGTGTCAGCAGCGAACGGATAAATTCACCCCTCCACTTT. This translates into CVSSERINSPLHF.

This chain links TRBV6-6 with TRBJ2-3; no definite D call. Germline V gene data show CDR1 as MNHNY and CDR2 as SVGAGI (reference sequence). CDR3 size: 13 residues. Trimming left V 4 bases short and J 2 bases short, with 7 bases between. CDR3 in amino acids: CASSFPNTDTQYF. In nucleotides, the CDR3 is TGTGCCAGCAGTTTTCCGAACACAGATACGCAGTATTTT.

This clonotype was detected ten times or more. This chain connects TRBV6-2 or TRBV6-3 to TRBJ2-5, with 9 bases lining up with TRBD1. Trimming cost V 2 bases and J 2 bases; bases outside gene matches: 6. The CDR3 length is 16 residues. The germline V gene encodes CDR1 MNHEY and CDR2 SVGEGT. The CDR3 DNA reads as TGTGCCAGCAGTTACGTAATCGGGACAGGGCAAGAGACCCAGTACTTC. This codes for CASSYVIGTGQETQYF.

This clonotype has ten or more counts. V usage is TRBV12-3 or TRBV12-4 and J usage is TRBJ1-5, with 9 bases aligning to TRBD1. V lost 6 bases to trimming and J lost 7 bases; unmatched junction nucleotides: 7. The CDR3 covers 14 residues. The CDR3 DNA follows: TGTGCCAGCAGGGAGGGACAGGGCTTCCAGCCCCAGCATTTT. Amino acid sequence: CASREGQGFQPQHF.

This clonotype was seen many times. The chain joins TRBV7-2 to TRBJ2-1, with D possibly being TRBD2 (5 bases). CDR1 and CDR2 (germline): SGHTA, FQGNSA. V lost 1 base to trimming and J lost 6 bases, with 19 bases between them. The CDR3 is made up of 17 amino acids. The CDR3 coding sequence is TGTGCCAGCAGCTTAGAGGCCATCGGAGGATCGCTCAATGAGCAGTTCTTC. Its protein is CASSLEAIGGSLNEQFF.

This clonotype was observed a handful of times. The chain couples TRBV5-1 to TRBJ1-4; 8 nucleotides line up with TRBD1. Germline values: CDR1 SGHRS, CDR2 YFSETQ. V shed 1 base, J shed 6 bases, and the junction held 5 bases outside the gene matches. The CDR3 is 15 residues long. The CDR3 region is CASSLTGGADEKLFF. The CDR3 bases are TGCGCCAGCAGCTTGACAGGGGGGGCCGATGAAAAACTGTTTTTT.

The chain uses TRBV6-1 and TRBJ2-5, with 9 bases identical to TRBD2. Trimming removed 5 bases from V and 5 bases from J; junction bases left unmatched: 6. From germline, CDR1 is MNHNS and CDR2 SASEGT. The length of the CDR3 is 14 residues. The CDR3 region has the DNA TGTGCCAGCAGTTCTCTAGCGGGGAGGGAGACCCAGTACTTC. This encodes CASSSLAGRETQYF.

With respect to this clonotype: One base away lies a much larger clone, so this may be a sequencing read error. CDR3: CASSSSGTGANVRTF. In nucleotides, the CDR3 is TGTGCCAGCAGCTCCTCAGGGACTGGGGCCAACGTCCGGACTTTC. The chain is built from TRBV7-2 and TRBJ2-6, with D possibly matching TRBD2 (6 bases). The CDR3 extends over 15 amino acids. Germline CDR1 SGHTA, CDR2 FQGNSA. The whole variable domain, filled in from reference TRBV7-2 and TRBJ2-6, reads GAGVSQSPSNKVTEKGKDVELRCDPISGHTALYWYRQSLGQGLEFLIYFQGNSAPDKSGLPSDRFSAERTGGSVSTLTIQRTQQEDSAVYLCASSSSGTGANVRTFGAGSRLTVL.

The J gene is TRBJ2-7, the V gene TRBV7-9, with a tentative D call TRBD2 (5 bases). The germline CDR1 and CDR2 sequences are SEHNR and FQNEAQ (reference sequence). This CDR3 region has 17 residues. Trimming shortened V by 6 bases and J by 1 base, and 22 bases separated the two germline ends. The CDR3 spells CASSFYPGNSISYEQYF. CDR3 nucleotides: TGTGCCAGCAGTTTTTACCCCGGGAACTCGATATCCTACGAGCAGTACTTC.

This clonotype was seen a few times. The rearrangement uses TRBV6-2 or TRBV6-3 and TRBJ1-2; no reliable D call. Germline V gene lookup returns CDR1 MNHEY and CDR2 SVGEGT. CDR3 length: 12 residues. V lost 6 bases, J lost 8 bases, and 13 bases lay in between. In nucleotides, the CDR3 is TGTGCCAGCAGGCTCCTCTTGAACGGCTACACCTTC. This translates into CASRLLLNGYTF.

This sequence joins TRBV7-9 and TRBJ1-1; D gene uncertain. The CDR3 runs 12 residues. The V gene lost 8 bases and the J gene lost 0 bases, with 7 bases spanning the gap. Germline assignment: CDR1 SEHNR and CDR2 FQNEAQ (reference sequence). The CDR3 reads CASDRMNTEAFF. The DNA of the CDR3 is TGTGCCAGCGACCGTATGAACACTGAAGCTTTCTTT.

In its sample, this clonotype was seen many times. The CDR3 nucleotides read TGTGCCAGCAGCTTAGATAGTCTACTACCCTACGAGCAGTACTTC. Its protein product is CASSLDSLLPYEQYF. The rearrangement links TRBV11-2 to TRBJ2-7, with D uncertain. This CDR3 is built from 15 residues. Germline values: CDR1 SGHAT, CDR2 FQNNGV. V lost 0 bases and J 2 bases, leaving 11 bases between the germline ends.

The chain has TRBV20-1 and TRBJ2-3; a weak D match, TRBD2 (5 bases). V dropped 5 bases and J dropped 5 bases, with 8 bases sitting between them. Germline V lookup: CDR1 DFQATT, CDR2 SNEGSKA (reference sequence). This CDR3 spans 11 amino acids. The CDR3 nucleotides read TGCAGTGCTTACCGGGGAGATACGCAGTATTTT. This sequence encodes CSAYRGDTQYF.

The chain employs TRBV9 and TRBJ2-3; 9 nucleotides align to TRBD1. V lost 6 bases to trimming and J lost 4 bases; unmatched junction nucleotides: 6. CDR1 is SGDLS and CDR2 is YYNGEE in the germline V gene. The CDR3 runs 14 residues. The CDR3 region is CASNRTGEADTQYF. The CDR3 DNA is TGTGCCAGCAACAGGACAGGGGAAGCAGATACGCAGTATTTT.

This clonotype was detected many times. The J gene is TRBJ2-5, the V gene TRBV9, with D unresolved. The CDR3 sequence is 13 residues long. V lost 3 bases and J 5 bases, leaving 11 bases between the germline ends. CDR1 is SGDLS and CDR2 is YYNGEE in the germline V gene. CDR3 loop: CASSEDGKETQYF. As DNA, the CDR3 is TGTGCCAGCAGCGAGGACGGAAAGGAGACCCAGTACTTC.

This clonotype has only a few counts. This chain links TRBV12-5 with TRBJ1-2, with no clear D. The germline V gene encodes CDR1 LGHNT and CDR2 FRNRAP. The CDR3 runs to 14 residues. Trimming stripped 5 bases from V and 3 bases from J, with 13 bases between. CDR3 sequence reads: CASGPITVDYGYTF. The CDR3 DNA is TGTGCTAGTGGTCCGATAACCGTGGACTATGGCTACACCTTC. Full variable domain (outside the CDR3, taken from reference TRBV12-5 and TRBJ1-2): DARVTQTPRHKVTEMGQEVTMRCQPILGHNTVFWYRQTMMQGLELLAYFRNRAPLDDSGMPKDRFSAEMPDATLATLKIQPSEPRDSAVYFCASGPITVDYGYTFGSGTRLTVV.

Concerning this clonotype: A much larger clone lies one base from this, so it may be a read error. The CDR3: CASSSRLWRDTDTQYF. The CDR3 nucleotides are TGTGCCAGCAGCTCGCGCCTGTGGAGAGACACAGATACGCAGTATTTT. The chain carries TRBV11-1 and TRBJ2-3; D gene uncertain. Trimming cost V 4 bases and J 2 bases, with 16 bases left between them. In germline, CDR1 is SGHAT, CDR2 FQDESV (reference sequence). This CDR3 contains 16 residues. The full variable domain, with the rest looked up from reference TRBV11-1 and TRBJ2-3, is EAEVAQSPRYKITEKSQAVAFWCDPISGHATLYWYRQILGQGPELLVQFQDESVVDDSQLPKDRFSAERLKGVDSTLKIQPAELGDSAMYLCASSSRLWRDTDTQYFGPGTRLTVL.

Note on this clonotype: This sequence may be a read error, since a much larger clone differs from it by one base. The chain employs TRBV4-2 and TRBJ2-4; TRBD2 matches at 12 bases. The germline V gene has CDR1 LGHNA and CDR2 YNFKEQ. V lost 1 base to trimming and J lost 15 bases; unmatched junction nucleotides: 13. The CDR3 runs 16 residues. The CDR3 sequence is CASSQGPLAGGETRYF. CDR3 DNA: TGTGCCAGCAGCCAAGGCCCCCTAGCGGGGGGGGAGACCCGGTACTTC.

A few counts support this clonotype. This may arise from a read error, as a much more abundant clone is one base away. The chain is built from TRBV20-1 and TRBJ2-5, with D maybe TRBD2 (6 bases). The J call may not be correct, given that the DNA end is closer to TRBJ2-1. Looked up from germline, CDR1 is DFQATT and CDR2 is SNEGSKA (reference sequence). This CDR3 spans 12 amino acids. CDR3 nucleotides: TGCAGTGCTCGGGACTTCCAAGAGACCCAGTTCTTC. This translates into CSARDFQETQFF.

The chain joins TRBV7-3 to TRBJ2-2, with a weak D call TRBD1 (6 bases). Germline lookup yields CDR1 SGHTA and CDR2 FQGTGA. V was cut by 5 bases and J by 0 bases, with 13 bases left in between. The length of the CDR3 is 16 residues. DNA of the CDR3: TGTGCCAGCAGCCCCCAGGGGACCCCGAACACCGGGGAGCTGTTTTTT. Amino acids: CASSPQGTPNTGELFF.